This TCR beta chain was recovered during a study of shared clonotypes between healthy human individuals (dated by TCRdb to about 2020). Study-level background: Three men and a couple of women, aged 18 to 49 years, made up the cohort. For each donor, CD4 naive and CD4 memory were each given three plates, CD8 naive was given two plates, and CD8 memory was given one plate. To estimate repertoire size and how much clonotypes are shared between individuals, the study performed deep sequencing of blood TCR repertoires from about five healthy adults. To increase sequencing depth and limit assay-specific biases, different laboratories used diverse techniques to prepare libraries and sequence TCR repertoires. Between about 0.85 and 9.5 billion PBMCs per donor were obtained by leukapheresis.

A word on this clone: The specificity of this receptor is unknown. Base qualities are missing; no much larger clone stands one base away.

Trimming at the junction amounts to 4 bases on V and 4 bases on J, and the germline ends lie 30 bases apart. Inclusive of the bounding cysteine and phenylalanine, the CDR3 is 20 residues long. Only the CDR3 DNA stays, 60 bases, in frame from base 1. CDR1 and CDR2, per the germline V gene, are SGHRS and YFSETQ. Using the deep immunoSEQ assay, TCR CDR3 regions were amplified from genomic DNA by multiplex PCR. Genomic DNA extracted from each cell subset was distributed evenly over all wells of several immunoSEQ 96-well plates, and each plate served as one replicate. Each replicate PCR for sorted subsets received 150 to 250 ng genomic DNA, equal to about 30,000 T cell genomes. Purified libraries were measured with a Qubit 3.0 fluorometer, size-checked on a Bioanalyzer 2100, and measured again with the KAPA Library Quantification kit. Every immunoSEQ 96-well plate was sequenced on a separate single-read 150-cycle Illumina NextSeq 550 flow cell. The original methods were these. Because the immunoSEQ output included only junctional sequences and no quality scores, the filtering could not be the same as the filtering used for full-length reads. To assign V/J genes and CDR3, sequences were annotated against IMGT germline references using PyIR, a Python wrapper for IgBLAST v1.9. Reads with weak V/J assignments (E-value above 1e-6), missing CDR3, stop codons, out-of-frame junctions, or ambiguous translated residues were removed. V3J clonotypes were defined as sequences sharing an identical inferred V gene, J gene, and CDR3 amino acid sequence. Percentage overlap between repertoires was computed as shared unique clonotypes divided by the size of the smaller repertoire. RTK rarefaction, the Chao1 estimator, and Recon v2.1 estimates of unobserved clonotypes were used to assess repertoire richness. OLGA was used to compute generation probabilities for all TCRbeta clonotypes that the gDNA method yielded from a handful of donors. This immuneACCESS table, as held by TCRdb, lists in-frame sequences with V and J called but not all clones. Of the missing ones, under half trace to an unresolved V gene in checked studies; the others have no known cause. V and J calls and clone size come straight from that table; D and trimming were deduced from the DNA. This sample gives about 820,000 clones in total; 80% to 95% of them show up just once. Of the sample, 24% falls within the top ten clones.

The investigation overall reported the following: Pairwise subsampling indicated that sequencing depth was expected to affect the degree of clonotype sharing among donors. Roughly 5% of naive CD4, 3% to 4% of naive CD8, 2% to 2.5% of memory CD4, and approximately 0.39% of memory CD8 clonotypes were shared across four donors. Sampling was restricted to blood, and TCR repertoires in tissues likely differ from the TCR repertoires found in blood. Compared with non-shared clonotypes, the clonotypes found in all four sorted-subset donors had higher generation probabilities. Estimated clonotype richness was generally larger for naive than for memory subsets. Rarefaction of sorted-subset datasets indicated incomplete sequencing despite the large sequencing depth. The small number of donors limited the genetic and exposure-history diversity represented.

CD8 naive samples consisted of CD45RO-negative cells that were positively selected for CCR7, yielding a CD45RA+CCR7+ population without TemRA cells. Donors were healthy HIV-negative adults with no recently reported acute infections or vaccinations. Only Caucasian adults living in Nashville, Tennessee, USA were represented among the donors. After blood collection by leukapheresis, PBMCs were isolated using Ficoll-Histopaque density gradient centrifugation and then cryopreserved in the vapor phase of liquid nitrogen. Analytical flow cytometry was used to check the purity and quantity of every magnetically sorted T cell population. Each sorted fraction had its genomic DNA isolated and then quantified by UV absorbance on a Nanodrop 2000c.

The chain uses TRBV5-1 and TRBJ2-1, with a weak D call of TRBD2 (6 bases match). The sequence was obtained from a man younger than 40 in good health. The sample taken for sequencing was naive CD8+ T cells sorted from blood. The cell subset or site label corresponds to: CD45RA+CCR7+. The CDR3 is CASSQPPGTLGGKLYNEQFF. The nucleotides are TGCGCCAGCAGCCAACCTCCCGGGACTCTAGGTGGCAAGCTTTACAATGAGCAGTTCTTC.